This T cell receptor beta chain comes out of a study of molecular identifiers for immune sequencing clone quantification. Study-level information: Replicate experiments divided RNA from roughly 20,000 or 100,000 naive CD8 cells into five parts and sequenced four.

This CDR3 comprises 16 residues. The V segment lost 5 bases and the J segment 3 bases; nucleotides outside the gene matches: 12. The germline CDR1 and CDR2 sequences are GTSNPN and SVGIG (reference sequence). Study observations and caveats: Over 99% of effector molecules, yet under 1% of naive-cell molecules, were held by clones above 20 RNA copies.

Bulk libraries came from a prior protocol with listed TCR primers. TCRdb re-called the PCR reads through MiXCR, storing one row per CDR3 protein. The repertoire has around 40,000 distinct CDR3 sequences, about a fifth of them found once; the top ten carry about 1.1%. On this clonotype itself: Its antigen is not known.

This receptor was taken from a human donor in good health. Some libraries in this study had Jurkat cell RNA spiked in. V usage is TRBV30 and J usage is TRBJ2-5; 10 bases align to TRBD1. The specimen sequenced was naive CD8+ T cells from blood, with Jurkat cell RNA spiked in. Noted subset: FACS-sorted CD8+CD4-CCR7+CD45RA+ naive T cells. CDR3 amino acids: CAWPGQGFEAKETQYF. The CDR3 region has the DNA TGTGCCTGGCCGGGACAGGGGTTCGAGGCAAAAGAGACCCAGTACTTC.